This T cell receptor beta chain was sequenced during a study of T-cell reconstitution after alpha-beta-depleted transplantation in children. Per germline, CDR1 SGHVS and CDR2 FQNEAQ. The length of the CDR3 is 13 residues. The V end lost 5 bases, the J end lost 6 bases, and 14 bases lay between the germline ends. As it was prepared, the TCRbeta library received unique molecular identifiers. One entry per CDR3 protein results from TCRdb running MiXCR on the PCR reads. The profile covers roughly 500,000 distinct CDR3 sequences, with around a third appearing a single time and more than 2% taken by the ten largest.

The sequencing used PBMCs from the stem cell graft donor, collected from the stem cell graft. This sequence originates from a human donor who donated a stem cell graft to a child with aplastic anemia. V gene TRBV7-8 combines with J gene TRBJ2-7; the D gene is possibly TRBD2 (5 bases). The CDR3: CASSLYRGSEQYF. CDR3 in DNA: TGTGCCAGCAGCCTCTACCGCGGGTCCGAGCAGTACTTC.